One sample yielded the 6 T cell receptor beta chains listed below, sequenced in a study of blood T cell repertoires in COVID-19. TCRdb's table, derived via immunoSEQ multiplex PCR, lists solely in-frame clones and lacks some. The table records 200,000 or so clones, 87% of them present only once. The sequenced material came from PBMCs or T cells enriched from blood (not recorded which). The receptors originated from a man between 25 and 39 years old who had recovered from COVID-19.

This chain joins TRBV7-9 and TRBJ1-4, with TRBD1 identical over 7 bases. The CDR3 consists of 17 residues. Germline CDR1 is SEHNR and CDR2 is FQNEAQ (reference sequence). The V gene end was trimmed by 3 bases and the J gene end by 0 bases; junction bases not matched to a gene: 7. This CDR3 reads CASSFGPGTATNEKLFF. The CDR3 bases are TGTGCCAGCAGCTTCGGGCCCGGGACAGCAACTAATGAAAAACTGTTTTTT. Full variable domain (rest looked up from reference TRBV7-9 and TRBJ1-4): DTGVSQNPRHKITKRGQNVTFRCDPISEHNRLYWYRQTLGQGPEFLTYFQNEAQLEKSRLLSDRFSAERPKGSFSTLEIQRTEQGDSAMYLCASSFGPGTATNEKLFFGSGTQLSVL.

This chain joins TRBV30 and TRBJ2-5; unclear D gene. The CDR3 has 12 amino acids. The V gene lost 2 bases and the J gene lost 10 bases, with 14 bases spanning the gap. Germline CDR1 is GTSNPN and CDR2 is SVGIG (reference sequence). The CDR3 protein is CAWSSKMTLQYF. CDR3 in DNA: TGTGCCTGGAGTTCGAAGATGACACTCCAGTACTTC. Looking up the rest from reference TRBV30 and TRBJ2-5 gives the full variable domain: SQTIHQWPATLVQPVGSPLSLECTVEGTSNPNLYWYRQAAGRGLQLLFYSVGIGQISSEVPQNLSASRPQDRQFILSSKKLLLSDSGFYLCAWSSKMTLQYFGPGTRLLVL.

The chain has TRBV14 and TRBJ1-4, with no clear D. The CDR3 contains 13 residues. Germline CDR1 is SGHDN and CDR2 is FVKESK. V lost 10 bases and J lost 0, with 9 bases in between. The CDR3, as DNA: TGTGCCACCAGTCGTGCAACTAATGAAAAACTGTTTTTT. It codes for CATSRATNEKLFF.

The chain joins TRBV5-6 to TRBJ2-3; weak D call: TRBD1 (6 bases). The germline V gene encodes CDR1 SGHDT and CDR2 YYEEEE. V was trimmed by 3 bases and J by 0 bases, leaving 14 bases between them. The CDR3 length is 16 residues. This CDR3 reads CASSYRTDVSTDTQYF. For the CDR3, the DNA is TGTGCCAGCAGCTATCGGACAGACGTTAGCACAGATACGCAGTATTTT.

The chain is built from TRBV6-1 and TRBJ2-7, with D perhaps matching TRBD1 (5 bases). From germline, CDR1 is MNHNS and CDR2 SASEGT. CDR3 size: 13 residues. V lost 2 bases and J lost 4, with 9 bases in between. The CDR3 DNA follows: TGTGCCAGCAGTGAACAGGGTTCGTACGAGCAGTACTTC. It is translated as CASSEQGSYEQYF.

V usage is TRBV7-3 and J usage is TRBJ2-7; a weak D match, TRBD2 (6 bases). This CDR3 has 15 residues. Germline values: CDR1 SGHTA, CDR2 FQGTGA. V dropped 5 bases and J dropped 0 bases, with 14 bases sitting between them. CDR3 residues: CASSEGTESSYEQYF. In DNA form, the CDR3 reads TGTGCCAGCAGCGAAGGGACTGAAAGCTCCTACGAGCAGTACTTC.